The T cell receptor (beta chain) described here comes from a study of blood T cell repertoires in COVID-19. Across the study: Whether acute or convalescent, the COVID-19 samples came from the United States, Italy and Spain.

Authors' data handling: By means of reference gene primer amplification, nucleated cell counts were estimated. The table came from immunoSEQ multiplex PCR; TCRdb's copy has only in-frame clones and leaves some out. V and J calls and clone size are copied from that table; D and trimming were computed from the DNA. This sample carries 45,000 to 55,000 clones, 90% of them seen once, and the ten largest clones take 7% to 9%. Germline lookup yields CDR1 SGHNT and CDR2 YENEEA. The CDR3 totals 15 residues. V lost 0 bases and J lost 1, with 8 bases in between. The gene calls are TRBV11-3 and TRBJ2-3, with unresolved D. This TCR was sampled from a woman aged 40 to 55 with active COVID-19. The sample comprised peripheral blood. Here the CDR3 DNA reads TGTGCCAGCAGCTTAGAGCGGTGGGGCACAGATACGCAGTATTTT. It specifies CASSLERWGTDTQYF.